The clone carrying this T cell receptor (beta chain) was seen ten or more times. These data originate in a study of T cell responses to AZD1222 COVID-19 vaccine. Sequencing used immunoSEQ multiplex PCR; TCRdb keeps in-frame clones, though not all of them. The sample lists 130,000 or so clones; more than 80% were seen once. The germline CDR1 and CDR2 sequences are MNHEY and SVGEGT. Trimming removed 5 bases from V and 0 bases from J, with 15 bases in between. The CDR3 length is 16 residues. The origin of this receptor is an adult in good health. The sequencing here drew on peripheral blood, taken on day 0 of AZD1222 vaccination. The chain recombines TRBV6-2 or TRBV6-3 with TRBJ2-3, with a weak D call TRBD2 (5 bases). The CDR3 DNA follows: TGTGCCAGCAGTCAAATCGGGCGGACTAGCACAGATACGCAGTATTTT. Translation: CASSQIGRTSTDTQYF.